The T cell receptor beta chain under discussion was sequenced for a study of cytomegalovirus exposure and HLA in healthy donors. The PCR was carried out with 60 Vbeta primers and 13 Jbeta primers. Assay used: immunoSEQ multiplex PCR; TCRdb lists only in-frame clones, some missing. This table has about 230,000 clones, around four fifths appearing once. This clone was recorded only once. The antigen is unknown. This specimen includes other DNA sequences encoding the same CDR3. V dropped 6 bases and J dropped 5; count of bases not matched to a gene: 5. The CDR3 consists of 14 residues. The V gene's germline CDR1 is MNHNS and CDR2 SASEGT. Findings and caveats of the study: It was likely that a cluster of highly shared sequence variants was a sequencing artifact.

The TCR sequence derives from a boy younger than 18 in good health and CMV-seronegative. The rearrangement uses TRBV6-1 and TRBJ2-5; 11 bases agree with TRBD1. The sequenced sample consisted of PBMCs. In DNA, the CDR3 is TGTGCCAGCAGCTGGACAGGGGGCGACGAGACCCAGTACTTC. Amino acid sequence: CASSWTGGDETQYF.